A single sample gave rise to the 27 T cell receptor beta chains below, sequenced in a study of blood T cells in healthy people across ages. For the second PCR, which ran for roughly 6 to 11 cycles, a sample-barcoded 5' primer and a J-beta primer mix were used. TCRdb passed the 5' RACE reads through MiXCR, listing each CDR3 protein once. This sample has over 1,500,000 distinct CDR3 sequences, with 35% to 50% found just once. The sequencing input was blood. The origin of the receptors is a human donor in good health.

This sequence joins TRBV21-1 and TRBJ1-1; the table's D call, TRBD1, was not checked against the DNA. TRBV21-1 is deemed a pseudogene. The CDR3 extends over 16 amino acids. The CDR3 region has the DNA TGTGCCAGCAGCAAACGAAGGGGGACGGCGAACACTGAAGCTTTCTTT. Its protein product is CASSKRRGTANTEAFF.

This clonotype was detected once. The chain combines TRBV7-2 with TRBJ2-5; 11 bases match TRBD2. The CDR3 contains 16 residues. The germline V gene encodes CDR1 SGHTA and CDR2 FQGNSA. The ends lost 5 bases at V and 5 bases at J; junction bases unmatched: 10. The CDR3 spells CASSPQTSGVRETQYF. CDR3 sequence (DNA): TGTGCCAGCAGCCCCCAGACTAGCGGGGTGAGGGAGACCCAGTACTTC. Full variable domain (remainder filled in from reference TRBV7-2 and TRBJ2-5): GAGVSQSPSNKVTEKGKDVELRCDPISGHTALYWYRQSLGQGLEFLIYFQGNSAPDKSGLPSDRFSAERTGGSVSTLTIQRTQQEDSAVYLCASSPQTSGVRETQYFGPGTRLLVL.

The CDR3 coding sequence is TGTGCCACCAGCAGAGATGCGGGGGGACATTACGAGCAGTACTTC. Its translation is CATSRDAGGHYEQYF. This chain connects TRBV15 to TRBJ2-7; 8 nucleotides agree with TRBD2. The V segment lost 0 bases and the J segment 4 bases; nucleotides outside the gene matches: 5. Germline V gene data show CDR1 as LNHNV and CDR2 as YYDKDF (reference sequence). CDR3 length: 15 residues.

The genes are TRBV7-7 and TRBJ2-3; 13 positions match TRBD2. The junction had 4 bases not matched to a gene; V was cut back by 5 bases and J by 2 bases. Germline-derived CDR1 and CDR2 are SSHAT and FNYEAQ (reference sequence). The CDR3 has 16 amino acids. The chain's CDR3 is CASSQGLAGNTDTQYF. The CDR3 DNA sequence: TGTGCCAGCAGCCAGGGACTAGCGGGGAACACAGATACGCAGTATTTT. The full variable domain, in which reference TRBV7-7 and TRBJ2-3 provide the parts outside the CDR3, is GAGVSQSPRYKVTKRGQDVTLRCDPISSHATLYWYQQALGQGPEFLTYFNYEAQPDKSGLPSDRFSAERPEGSISTLTIQRTEQRDSAMYRCASSQGLAGNTDTQYFGPGTRLTVL.

In this sample, this clonotype turned up a few times. V usage is TRBV7-3 and J usage is TRBJ2-5, with D tentatively TRBD2 (5 bases). The germline V gene has CDR1 SGHTA and CDR2 FQGTGA. V lost 0 bases and J lost 4, with 15 bases in between. This CDR3 has 16 residues. In DNA form, the CDR3 reads TGTGCCAGCAGCTTAACCGGGTTGAGAGGGATAGAGACCCAGTACTTC. It encodes CASSLTGLRGIETQYF.

This clonotype has just a few counts. V and J are TRBV5-1 and TRBJ2-1, with 7 bases identical to TRBD1. Losses at the gene ends were 3 bases for V and 1 base for J; bases not matched to a gene: 4. This CDR3 has 15 residues. Germline CDR1 and CDR2: SGHRS and YFSETQ. CDR3 region: CASSWDSPSYNEQFF. In DNA, the CDR3 is TGCGCCAGCAGCTGGGACAGCCCATCCTACAATGAGCAGTTCTTC. The complete variable domain, with remaining parts taken from reference TRBV5-1 and TRBJ2-1, reads KAGVTQTPRYLIKTRGQQVTLSCSPISGHRSVSWYQQTPGQGLQFLFEYFSETQRNKGNFPGRFSGRQFSNSRSEMNVSTLELGDSALYLCASSWDSPSYNEQFFGPGTRLTVL.

The V call is TRBV6-5, the J call TRBJ1-1; weak D call: TRBD1 (5 bases). Germline loops: CDR1 MNHEY, CDR2 SVGAGI. Trimming shortened V by 6 bases and J by 6 bases, and 8 bases separated the two germline ends. This CDR3 is built from 11 residues. CDR3 region: CASRQGSEAFF. In nucleotides, the CDR3 is TGTGCCAGCAGGCAGGGTTCTGAAGCTTTCTTT.

As concerns this clonotype: An end of the junction differs from the germline gene, which may be a read error. The chain carries TRBV7-7 and TRBJ1-2; weak D call: TRBD1 (5 bases). CDR3 length: 12 amino acids. CDR1 is SSHAT and CDR2 is FNYEAQ in the germline V gene (reference sequence). The CDR3: CASSTLGTENTF. DNA of the CDR3: TGTGCTAGCAGCACGCTCGGGACTGAGAACACCTTC.

This clonotype came up a few times. V gene TRBV29-1 combines with J gene TRBJ2-7, with D hard to call. There are 13 residues in the CDR3. CDR1 and CDR2 (germline): SQVTM, ANQGSEA. Trimming stripped 4 bases from V and 3 bases from J, with 13 bases between. CDR3: CSVGRALGYEQYF. The CDR3 coding sequence is TGCAGCGTTGGCCGGGCCCTAGGCTACGAGCAGTACTTC.

J is TRBJ2-7 and V is TRBV6-5; the D is unclear. Trimming shortened V by 6 bases and J by 3 bases, and 15 bases separated the two germline ends. The germline V gene encodes CDR1 MNHEY and CDR2 SVGAGI. The CDR3 has 14 residues. The CDR3 DNA sequence: TGTGCCAGCAGACTTTCCGGGCCGCACTACGAGCAGTACTTC. Translated, it gives CASRLSGPHYEQYF.

The chain recombines TRBV5-6 with TRBJ1-1; tentatively, D is TRBD1 (5 bases). The CDR3 consists of 15 residues. In germline, CDR1 is SGHDT, CDR2 YYEEEE. V dropped 4 bases and J dropped 2 bases, with 15 bases sitting between them. CDR3 nucleotide sequence: TGTGCCAGCAGCCCCGTAGGGGCCGCAAACACTGAAGCTTTCTTT. Amino acids: CASSPVGAANTEAFF.

This clonotype showed up just once. The rearrangement uses TRBV6-1 and TRBJ2-1; 10 bases match TRBD2. Germline V gene lookup returns CDR1 MNHNS and CDR2 SASEGT. The CDR3 has 14 amino acids. V lost 2 bases, J lost 8 bases, and 3 bases stayed unmatched. CDR3 sequence (DNA): TGTGCCAGCAGTGAAATAGCGGGGGGTTATGAGCAGTTCTTC. Its protein is CASSEIAGGYEQFF.

On this clonotype: A junction boundary mismatches the germline segment, possibly from a read error. The chain combines TRBV3-1 with TRBJ1-1; TRBD1 aligns across 8 bases. CDR1 and CDR2 (germline): LGHDT, YNNKEL (reference sequence). The CDR3 has 13 residues. CDR3 nucleotides: TGTACCAGCAGCCGGACAGGGCCCACTGAAGCTTTCTTT. Residues: CTSSRTGPTEAFF.

This clonotype was observed a few times. The chain joins TRBV12-3 or TRBV12-4 to TRBJ1-5; 7 bases fit TRBD1. The length of the CDR3 is 14 residues. With 4 bases clipped from V and 5 bases from J, the junction kept 5 bases outside the gene matches. The CDR3 reads CASSSDRLYQPQHF. The CDR3 region has the DNA TGTGCCAGCAGTTCGGACAGGCTGTATCAGCCCCAGCATTTT.

V gene TRBV5-5 combines with J gene TRBJ2-1; TRBD2 aligns across 9 bases. This CDR3 comprises 15 residues. Germline V gives CDR1 SGHKS, CDR2 YYEKEE (reference sequence). The V and J ends lost 7 bases and 6 bases, in that order; junction bases with no gene match: 11. This CDR3 reads CASFWGGGASNEQFF. The CDR3 DNA reads TGTGCCAGCTTTTGGGGCGGGGGGGCCAGCAATGAGCAGTTCTTC.

This chain connects TRBV2 to TRBJ2-1; 9 bases align to TRBD1. With 4 bases clipped from V and 8 bases from J, the junction kept 9 bases outside the gene matches. In germline, CDR1 is SNHLY, CDR2 FYNNEI. The CDR3 spans 15 residues. Written as DNA, the CDR3 is TGTGCCAGCAGTGCCCTGGGGGGGACAGGGCATGAGCAGTTCTTC. Protein: CASSALGGTGHEQFF.

The gene calls are TRBV6-5 and TRBJ1-2; TRBD1 agrees at 8 bases. The J segment lost 6 bases and the V segment lost 5 bases, leaving 11 bases of the junction unmatched. Germline CDR1 reads MNHEY; CDR2 reads SVGAGI. This CDR3 spans 15 amino acids. The CDR3 protein is CASSPNLPDRDGYTF. CDR3 nucleotide sequence: TGTGCCAGCAGTCCCAATCTGCCGGACAGGGATGGCTACACCTTC.

This clonotype was picked up a small number of times. This chain joins TRBV29-1 and TRBJ2-1; 8 nucleotides line up with TRBD1. CDR3 size: 13 residues. Germline CDR1 and CDR2: SQVTM and ANQGSEA. As DNA, the CDR3 is TGCAGTGGCCAGGGGGCTTTCTACAATGAGCAGTTCTTC. It translates to CSGQGAFYNEQFF.

This clonotype was counted between two and nine times. The chain uses TRBV27 and TRBJ2-3; 11 nucleotides agree with TRBD2. Losses at the gene ends were 8 bases for V and 0 bases for J; bases not matched to a gene: 7. The V gene's germline CDR1 is MNHEY and CDR2 SMNVEV (reference sequence). CDR3 length: 16 residues. CDR3 protein: CASGLAGGPSTDTQYF. The CDR3, as DNA: TGTGCCAGCGGGTTAGCGGGGGGGCCAAGCACAGATACGCAGTATTTT.

J is TRBJ2-1 and V is TRBV24-1; unclear D gene. The DNA end is a closer match to TRBJ2-7, so the J assignment may be wrong. Germline V gene data show CDR1 as KGHDR and CDR2 as SFDVKD. This CDR3 contains 16 residues. CDR3: CATSDPTESSYNEQYF. CDR3 nucleotide sequence: TGTGCCACCAGTGACCCCACGGAGAGCTCCTACAATGAGCAGTACTTC.

This clonotype was seen only a few times. The chain carries TRBV4-2 and TRBJ2-7, with TRBD2 matching 9 bases. Germline values: CDR1 LGHNA, CDR2 YNFKEQ. Losses at the gene ends were 6 bases for V and 1 base for J; bases not matched to a gene: 7. CDR3 length: 15 amino acids. The CDR3 reads CASSQIAGESYEQYF. The CDR3 nucleotides read TGTGCCAGCAGTCAAATAGCGGGGGAATCCTACGAGCAGTACTTC.

V and J are TRBV20-1 and TRBJ2-3; 9 positions match TRBD2. CDR1 and CDR2 (germline): DFQATT, SNEGSKA (reference sequence). Unmatched junction bases numbered 14, after V lost 6 bases and J lost 7 bases. The CDR3 is 15 amino acids. The CDR3 sequence: CSALILAGGRHTQYF. The CDR3 DNA reads as TGCAGTGCCCTTATATTGGCGGGGGGGCGACATACGCAGTATTTT.

This chain joins TRBV20-1 and TRBJ1-2; D unresolved. This CDR3 has 12 residues. With 0 bases removed from V and 5 bases from J, the gap between germline ends came to 7 bases. Germline V gene data show CDR1 as DFQATT and CDR2 as SNEGSKA (reference sequence). The CDR3 bases are TGCAGTGCTAGAGAAAACAATTATGGCTACACCTTC. Protein sequence: CSARENNYGYTF.

For this clonotype: At one end the junction does not follow the germline gene, possibly because of a read error. The chain's CDR3 is CANSYLDTPNGYTF. The CDR3 DNA is TGTGCCAACAGTTACTTAGACACCCCAAATGGCTACACCTTC. The V and J genes are TRBV6-6 and TRBJ1-2; D gene ambiguous. Germline V gives CDR1 MNHNY, CDR2 SVGAGI (reference sequence). This CDR3 has 14 residues.

This clonotype turned up a few times. The genes are TRBV5-6 and TRBJ2-7, with D maybe TRBD2 (5 bases). The V gene's germline CDR1 is SGHDT and CDR2 YYEEEE. Trimming cost V 2 bases and J 6 bases, with 18 bases left between them. The CDR3 loop spans 15 amino acids. The CDR3 DNA reads TGTGCCAGCAGCTTAATCGGCCGGGAACGACTCGAGCAGTACTTC. This encodes CASSLIGRERLEQYF.

J is TRBJ2-5 and V is TRBV5-1; 8 bases map to TRBD1. The DNA matches TRBJ2-7 better at its end, which makes the J call doubtful. The CDR3 totals 15 residues. Germline assignment: CDR1 SGHRS and CDR2 YFSETQ. As DNA, the CDR3 is TGCGCCAGCAGCTTTGGACAGGGCCAGTACTACGAGCAGTACTTC. Protein sequence: CASSFGQGQYYEQYF.

CDR3 residues: CASRPRTGVRNEQFF. In DNA, the CDR3 is TGTGCCAGCAGACCTCGGACAGGAGTAAGGAATGAGCAGTTCTTC. The chain combines TRBV5-6 with TRBJ2-1; 7 bases align to TRBD1. The CDR3 runs to 15 residues. Germline CDR1 is SGHDT and CDR2 is YYEEEE. J was trimmed by 7 bases and V by 5 bases; bases with no gene match: 12.